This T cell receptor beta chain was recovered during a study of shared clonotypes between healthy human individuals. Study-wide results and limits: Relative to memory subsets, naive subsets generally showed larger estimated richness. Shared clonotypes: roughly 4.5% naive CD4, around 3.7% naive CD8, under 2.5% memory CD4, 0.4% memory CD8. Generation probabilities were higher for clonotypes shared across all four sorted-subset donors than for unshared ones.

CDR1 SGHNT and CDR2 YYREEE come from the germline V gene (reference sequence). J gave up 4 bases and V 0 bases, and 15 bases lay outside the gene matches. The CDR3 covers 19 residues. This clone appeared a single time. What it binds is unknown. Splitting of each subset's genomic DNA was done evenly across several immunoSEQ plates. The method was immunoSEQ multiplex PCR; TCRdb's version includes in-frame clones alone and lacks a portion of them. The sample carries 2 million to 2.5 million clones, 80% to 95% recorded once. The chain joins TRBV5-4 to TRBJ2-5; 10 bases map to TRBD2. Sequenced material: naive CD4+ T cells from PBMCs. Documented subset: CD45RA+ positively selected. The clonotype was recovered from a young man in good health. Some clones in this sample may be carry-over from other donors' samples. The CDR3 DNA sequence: TGTGCCAGCAGCTTGGTTAGCGGGAGGCCCCTCCCGAGGTTAGAGACCCAGTACTTC. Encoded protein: CASSLVSGRPLPRLETQYF.